The 4 T cell receptor beta chains presented below share a single source sample, sequenced in a study of blood T cell repertoires in COVID-19. Sequencing used immunoSEQ multiplex PCR; TCRdb keeps in-frame clones, though not all of them. The profile shows more than 100,000 clones, around 84% of them singletons. Sequences were obtained from PBMCs or T cells enriched from blood (not recorded which). The origin of the receptors is a man in his forties or fifties with acute COVID-19.

The rearrangement joins TRBV2 to TRBJ2-3, with D tentatively TRBD1 (6 bases). Between the trimmed V and J ends, which lost 9 bases and 1 base, there was a span of 14 bases. This CDR3 is built from 14 residues. CDR1 and CDR2 (germline): SNHLY, FYNNEI. For the CDR3, the DNA is TGTGCCAGGGGGGCGGTGGGCGGCACAGATACGCAGTATTTT. Its protein product is CARGAVGGTDTQYF.

The chain has TRBV6-5 and TRBJ1-2; 10 bases match TRBD1. This CDR3 is 15 amino acids long. Unmatched junction bases numbered 6, after V lost 5 bases and J lost 3 bases. Germline lookup yields CDR1 MNHEY and CDR2 SVGAGI. The CDR3 region has the DNA TGTGCCAGCAGTCGCCCCGGGACAGGGGACTATGGCTACACCTTC. Protein sequence: CASSRPGTGDYGYTF.

This clone was observed a few times. J is TRBJ1-2 and V is TRBV5-1, with 8 bases lining up with TRBD1. CDR3 length: 14 amino acids. The trim removed 4 bases at V and 2 bases at J, leaving 4 bases unmatched. Germline V lookup: CDR1 SGHRS, CDR2 YFSETQ. The CDR3 sequence is CASSQGDRNYGYTF. DNA for the CDR3: TGCGCCAGCAGCCAAGGGGACAGGAACTATGGCTACACCTTC.

J is TRBJ1-2 and V is TRBV6-5; D is uncertain. Germline-derived CDR1 and CDR2 are MNHEY and SVGAGI. The CDR3 consists of 14 residues. Trimming removed 6 bases at V and 0 bases at J, with 11 bases between. The DNA for the CDR3 is TGTGCCAGCAGCCTCCGGGAGTCTAACTATGGCTACACCTTC. It is translated as CASSLRESNYGYTF.